Below are 15 T cell receptor beta chains sequenced from a single sample in a study of T-cell memory formation after mild COVID-19. TCRdb analysed the 5' RACE reads with MiXCR anew, one entry per CDR3 protein. The table lists nearly 200,000 distinct CDR3 sequences, 15% to 20% of them singletons, with about 2.4% in the top ten. The material sequenced was PBMCs or a T cell subset sorted from them (not recorded which). All receptors derive from an adult woman who had mild COVID-19 (a few samples of this study predate the infection). Cell type and time point are not known.

A few counts support this clonotype. The J gene is TRBJ1-2, the V gene TRBV25-1; D remains ambiguous. V was trimmed by 9 bases and J by 6 bases, leaving 14 bases between them. Germline V gives CDR1 MGHDK, CDR2 SYGVNS. The CDR3 has 12 residues. This CDR3 is CASVGFRNGYTF. CDR3 bases: TGTGCCAGTGTGGGGTTTCGGAATGGCTACACCTTC.

The sample holds many counts of this clonotype. This chain joins TRBV12-3 or TRBV12-4 and TRBJ2-3; D may correspond to TRBD1 or TRBD2 (5 bases each). Deletions cut 5 bases from V and 6 bases from J, with 15 bases between. CDR3 length: 14 amino acids. The CDR3 DNA is TGTGCCAGCAGTCGAAGGGGCCGGGACGATACGCAGTATTTT. It encodes CASSRRGRDDTQYF.

The V and J genes are TRBV19 and TRBJ1-2; 9 bases map to TRBD1. Germline-derived CDR1 and CDR2 are LNHDA and SQIVND (reference sequence). V lost 3 bases and J lost 4; bases outside the gene matches: 0. The CDR3 spans 13 residues. CDR3 sequence: CASSMGQGYGYTF. In nucleotides, the CDR3 is TGTGCCAGTAGTATGGGACAGGGCTATGGCTACACCTTC.

This clonotype appeared a few times. This chain links TRBV5-1 with TRBJ2-2; a possible D gene is TRBD1 (5 bases). Germline values: CDR1 SGHRS, CDR2 YFSETQ. The CDR3 length is 15 residues. V was shortened by 4 bases and J by 5 bases, with 15 bases between the two germline ends. The CDR3 coding sequence is TGCGCCAGCAGCGTGACCGGGCCAGGGACCGGGGAGCTGTTTTTT. It translates to CASSVTGPGTGELFF.

The V and J genes are TRBV7-2 and TRBJ2-5, with 7 bases that match TRBD2. J lost 5 bases, V lost 5 bases, and 8 bases had no gene match. There are 14 residues in the CDR3. CDR1 SGHTA and CDR2 FQGNSA come from the germline V gene. The CDR3 loop is CASSKDPGGETQYF. The CDR3 coding sequence is TGTGCCAGCAGCAAAGACCCCGGGGGGGAGACCCAGTACTTC.

V is TRBV14 and J is TRBJ2-7; D is ambiguous. V was clipped by 3 bases and J by 1 base, with 7 bases between them. Germline-derived CDR1 and CDR2 are SGHDN and FVKESK. The CDR3 consists of 13 residues. The CDR3 loop reads CASSQAASYEQYF. The CDR3 nucleotides are TGTGCCAGCAGCCAGGCAGCATCCTACGAGCAGTACTTC.

The chain links TRBV12-3 or TRBV12-4 to TRBJ2-1; 11 nucleotides agree with TRBD2. The CDR3 has 16 residues. V was clipped by 5 bases and J by 0 bases; unmatched bases: 3. The CDR3: CASSGLAGSSYNEQFF. CDR3 sequence (DNA): TGTGCCAGCAGTGGACTAGCGGGCAGCTCCTACAATGAGCAGTTCTTC.

The rearrangement uses TRBV5-5 and TRBJ2-7; 8 nucleotides match TRBD1. The V segment lost 4 bases and the J segment 0 bases; nucleotides outside the gene matches: 12. The germline V gene has CDR1 SGHKS and CDR2 YYEKEE (reference sequence). The CDR3 has 17 amino acids. In DNA form, the CDR3 reads TGTGCCAGCAGCCGACTTACAGGGGGTTACCCCTCCTACGAGCAGTACTTC. Its protein is CASSRLTGGYPSYEQYF.

The CDR3 loop reads CASSTHTTGEETQYF. The CDR3, as DNA: TGTGCCAGCAGCACACATACCACAGGGGAAGAGACCCAGTACTTC. This chain uses TRBV9 with TRBJ2-5, with TRBD1 matching 7 bases. After removal of 4 bases from V and 3 bases from J, the junction contained 9 bases not matched to a gene. The CDR3 has 15 residues. Germline CDR1 and CDR2: SGDLS and YYNGEE. The whole variable domain, remainder taken from reference TRBV9 and TRBJ2-5, is DSGVTQTPKHLITATGQRVTLRCSPRSGDLSVYWYQQSLDQGLQFLIQYYNGEERAKGNILERFSAQQFPDLHSELNLSSLELGDSALYFCASSTHTTGEETQYFGPGTRLLVL.

Only a few counts were recorded for this clonotype. J is TRBJ1-1 and V is TRBV20-1; 8 bases line up with TRBD1. Germline trimming cut 6 bases from V and 5 bases from J; bases unmatched to any gene: 8. Looked up from germline, CDR1 is DFQATT and CDR2 is SNEGSKA (reference sequence). This CDR3 is built from 13 residues. Written as DNA, the CDR3 is TGCAGTGCAAAGCAGGGGGCTAGGACTGAAGCTTTCTTT. It translates to CSAKQGARTEAFF.

The chain combines TRBV5-6 with TRBJ1-2, with unresolved D. Trimming took off 1 base at V and 3 bases at J, with 10 bases between the two ends. This CDR3 contains 14 residues. Germline CDR1 is SGHDT and CDR2 is YYEEEE. CDR3 coding DNA: TGTGCCAGCAGCTTGTTAGGGAAAGACTATGGCTACACCTTC. Protein product: CASSLLGKDYGYTF.

The chain couples TRBV28 to TRBJ1-2; 10 bases align to TRBD1. With V trimmed by 5 bases and J by 8 bases, 17 bases remained unmatched. In germline, CDR1 is MDHEN, CDR2 SYDVKM. The CDR3 extends over 17 amino acids. CDR3 protein: CASSPFGTGAVWGGYTF. The CDR3 nucleotides are TGTGCCAGCAGTCCATTTGGGACAGGGGCCGTCTGGGGAGGCTACACCTTC.

This clonotype came up a few times. The chain couples TRBV9 to TRBJ2-1; possibly TRBD1 for D (6 bases). This CDR3 contains 12 residues. Per the germline V gene, CDR1 is SGDLS and CDR2 is YYNGEE. Trimming cost V 0 bases and J 10 bases, with 8 bases left between them. CDR3 region: CASSVVRGEQFF. The CDR3 bases are TGTGCCAGCAGCGTAGTAAGGGGGGAGCAGTTCTTC.

The CDR3: CATSDTRGSSYNEQFF. CDR3 sequence (DNA): TGTGCCACCAGTGACACGCGGGGGAGCTCCTACAATGAGCAGTTCTTC. The rearrangement uses TRBV24-1 and TRBJ2-1; TRBD2 aligns across 7 bases. The V gene end was trimmed by 4 bases and the J gene end by 0 bases; junction bases not matched to a gene: 5. The CDR3 covers 16 residues. Germline values: CDR1 KGHDR, CDR2 SFDVKD.

On this clonotype itself: The junction departs from germline at one end; a sequencing error may be responsible. The chain is built from TRBV7-9 and TRBJ1-1; the match to TRBD1 covers 8 bases. CDR1 SEHNR and CDR2 FQNEAQ come from the germline V gene (reference sequence). This CDR3 spans 14 amino acids. CDR3 sequence: CDSRLGTGNTEAFF. CDR3 coding DNA: TGTGACAGCAGACTTGGGACAGGGAACACTGAAGCTTTCTTT.